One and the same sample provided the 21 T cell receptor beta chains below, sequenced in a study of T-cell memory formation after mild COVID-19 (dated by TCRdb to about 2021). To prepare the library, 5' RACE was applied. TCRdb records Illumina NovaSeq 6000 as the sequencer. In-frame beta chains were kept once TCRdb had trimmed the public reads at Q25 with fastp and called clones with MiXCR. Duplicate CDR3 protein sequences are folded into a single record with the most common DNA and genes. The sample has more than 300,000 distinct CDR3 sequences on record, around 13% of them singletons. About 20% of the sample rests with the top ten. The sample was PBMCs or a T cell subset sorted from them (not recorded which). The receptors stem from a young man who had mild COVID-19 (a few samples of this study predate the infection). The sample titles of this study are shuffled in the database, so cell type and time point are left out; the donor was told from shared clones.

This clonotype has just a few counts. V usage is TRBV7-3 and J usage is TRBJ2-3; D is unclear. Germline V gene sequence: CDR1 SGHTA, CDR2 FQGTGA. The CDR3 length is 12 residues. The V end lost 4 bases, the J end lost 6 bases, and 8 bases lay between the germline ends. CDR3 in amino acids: CASSSTSDTQYF. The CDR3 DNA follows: TGTGCCAGCAGCTCGACTTCGGATACGCAGTATTTT.

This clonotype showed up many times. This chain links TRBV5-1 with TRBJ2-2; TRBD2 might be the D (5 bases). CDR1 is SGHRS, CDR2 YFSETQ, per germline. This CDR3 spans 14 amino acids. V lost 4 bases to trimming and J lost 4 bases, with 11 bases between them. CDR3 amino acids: CASSLTSFTGELFF. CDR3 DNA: TGCGCCAGCAGCCTAACTAGTTTCACCGGGGAGCTGTTTTTT.

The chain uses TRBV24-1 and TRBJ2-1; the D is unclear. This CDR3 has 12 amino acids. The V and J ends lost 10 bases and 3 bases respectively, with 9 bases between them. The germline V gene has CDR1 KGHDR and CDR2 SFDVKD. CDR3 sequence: CATTDGYNEQFF. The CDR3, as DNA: TGTGCCACAACCGACGGCTACAATGAGCAGTTCTTC.

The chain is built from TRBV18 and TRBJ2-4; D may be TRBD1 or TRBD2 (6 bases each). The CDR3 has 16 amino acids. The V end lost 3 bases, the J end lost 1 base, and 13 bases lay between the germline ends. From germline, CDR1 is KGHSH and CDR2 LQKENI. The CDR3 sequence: CASSPSGGNAKNIQYF. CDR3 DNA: TGTGCCAGCTCACCGTCCGGGGGCAACGCCAAAAACATTCAGTACTTC.

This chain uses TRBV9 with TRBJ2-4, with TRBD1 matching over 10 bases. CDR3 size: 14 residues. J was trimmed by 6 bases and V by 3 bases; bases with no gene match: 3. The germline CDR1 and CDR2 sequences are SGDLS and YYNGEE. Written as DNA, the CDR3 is TGTGCCAGCAGCGCGACAGGGGGCCGAAACATTCAGTACTTC. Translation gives CASSATGGRNIQYF. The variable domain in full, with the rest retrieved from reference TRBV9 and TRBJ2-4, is DSGVTQTPKHLITATGQRVTLRCSPRSGDLSVYWYQQSLDQGLQFLIQYYNGEERAKGNILERFSAQQFPDLHSELNLSSLELGDSALYFCASSATGGRNIQYFGAGTRLSVL.

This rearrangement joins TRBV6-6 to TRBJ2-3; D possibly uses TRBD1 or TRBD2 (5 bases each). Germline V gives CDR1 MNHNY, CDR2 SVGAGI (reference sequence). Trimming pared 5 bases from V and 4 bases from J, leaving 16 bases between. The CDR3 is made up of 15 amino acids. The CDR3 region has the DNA TGTGCCAGCAGTGGGAGACAGAGGGGCTCAGATACGCAGTATTTT. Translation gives CASSGRQRGSDTQYF.

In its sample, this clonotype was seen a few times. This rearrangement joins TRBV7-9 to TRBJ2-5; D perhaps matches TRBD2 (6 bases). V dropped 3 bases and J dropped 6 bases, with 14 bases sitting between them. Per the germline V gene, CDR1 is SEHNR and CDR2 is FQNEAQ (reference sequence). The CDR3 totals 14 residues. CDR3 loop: CASSFWLARKTQYF. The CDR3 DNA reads TGTGCCAGCAGCTTTTGGCTAGCGAGGAAGACCCAGTACTTC.

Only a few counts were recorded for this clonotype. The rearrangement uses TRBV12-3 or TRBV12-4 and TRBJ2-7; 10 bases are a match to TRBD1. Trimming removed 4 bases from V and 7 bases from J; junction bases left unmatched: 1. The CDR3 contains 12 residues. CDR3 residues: CASSWTGGEQYF. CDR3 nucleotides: TGTGCCAGCAGTTGGACAGGGGGGGAGCAGTACTTC.

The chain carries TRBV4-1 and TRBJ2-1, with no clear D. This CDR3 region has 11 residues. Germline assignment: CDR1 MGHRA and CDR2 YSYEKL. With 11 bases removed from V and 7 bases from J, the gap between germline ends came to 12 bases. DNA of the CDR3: TGCGCCTGCCGAAATAGGAATGAGCAGTTCTTC. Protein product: CACRNRNEQFF.

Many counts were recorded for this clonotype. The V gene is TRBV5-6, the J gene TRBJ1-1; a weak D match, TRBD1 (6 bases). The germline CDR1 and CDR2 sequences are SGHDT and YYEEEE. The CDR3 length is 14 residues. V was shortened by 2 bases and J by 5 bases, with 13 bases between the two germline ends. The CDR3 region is CASSLRARGTEAFF. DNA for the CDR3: TGTGCCAGCAGCTTAAGGGCCAGGGGAACTGAAGCTTTCTTT.

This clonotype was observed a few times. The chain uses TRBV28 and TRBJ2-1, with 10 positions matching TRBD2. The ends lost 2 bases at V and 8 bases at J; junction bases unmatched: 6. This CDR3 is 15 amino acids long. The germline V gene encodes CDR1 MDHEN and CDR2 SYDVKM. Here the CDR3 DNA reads TGTGCCAGCAGTTTAGTACTAGCGGGGATCTATGAGCAGTTCTTC. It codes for CASSLVLAGIYEQFF.

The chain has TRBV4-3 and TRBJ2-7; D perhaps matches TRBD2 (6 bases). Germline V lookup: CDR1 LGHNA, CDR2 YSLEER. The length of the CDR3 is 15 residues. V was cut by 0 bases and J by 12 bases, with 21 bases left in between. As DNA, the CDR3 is TGCGCCAGCAGCCAAGATTTGGCGGGGATCCGGGTCCCGTACTTC. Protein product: CASSQDLAGIRVPYF.

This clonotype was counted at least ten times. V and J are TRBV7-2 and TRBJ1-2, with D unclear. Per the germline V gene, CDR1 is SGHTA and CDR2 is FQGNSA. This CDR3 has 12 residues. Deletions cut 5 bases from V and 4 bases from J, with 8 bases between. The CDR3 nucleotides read TGTGCCAGCAGCCCAATCCCCTATGGCTACACCTTC. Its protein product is CASSPIPYGYTF.

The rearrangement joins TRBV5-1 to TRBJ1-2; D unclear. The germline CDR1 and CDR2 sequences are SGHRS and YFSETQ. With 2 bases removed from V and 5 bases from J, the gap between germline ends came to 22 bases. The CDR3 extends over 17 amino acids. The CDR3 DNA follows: TGCGCCAGCAGCTTCGGAGCGCCTTTCGAGGGCGGGTATGGCTACACCTTC. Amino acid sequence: CASSFGAPFEGGYGYTF. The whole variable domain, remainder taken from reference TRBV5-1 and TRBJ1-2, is KAGVTQTPRYLIKTRGQQVTLSCSPISGHRSVSWYQQTPGQGLQFLFEYFSETQRNKGNFPGRFSGRQFSNSRSEMNVSTLELGDSALYLCASSFGAPFEGGYGYTFGSGTRLTVV.

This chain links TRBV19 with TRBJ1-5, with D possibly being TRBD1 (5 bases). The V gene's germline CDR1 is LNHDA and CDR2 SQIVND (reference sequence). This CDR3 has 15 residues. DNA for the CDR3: TGTGCGACGAAGATGGCGACAGTCATCAATCAGCCCCAGCATTTT. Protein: CATKMATVINQPQHF.

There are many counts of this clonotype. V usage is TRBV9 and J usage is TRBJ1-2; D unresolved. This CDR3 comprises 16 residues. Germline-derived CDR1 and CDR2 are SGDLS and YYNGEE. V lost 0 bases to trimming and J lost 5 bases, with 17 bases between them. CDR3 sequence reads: CASSVEYPEGRYGYTF. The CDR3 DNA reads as TGTGCCAGCAGCGTAGAATATCCGGAGGGCCGTTATGGCTACACCTTC.

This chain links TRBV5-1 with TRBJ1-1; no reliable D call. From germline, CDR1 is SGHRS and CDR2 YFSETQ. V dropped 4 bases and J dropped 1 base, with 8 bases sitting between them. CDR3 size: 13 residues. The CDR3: CASSGSRNTEAFF. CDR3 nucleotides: TGCGCCAGCAGCGGTTCCCGGAACACTGAAGCTTTCTTT.

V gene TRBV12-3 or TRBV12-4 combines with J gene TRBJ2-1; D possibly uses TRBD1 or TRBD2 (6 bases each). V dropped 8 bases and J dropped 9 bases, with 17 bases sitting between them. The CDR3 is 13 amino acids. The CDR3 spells CASDSGGGTEQFF. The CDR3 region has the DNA TGTGCCAGCGATTCTGGAGGGGGTACTGAGCAGTTCTTC.

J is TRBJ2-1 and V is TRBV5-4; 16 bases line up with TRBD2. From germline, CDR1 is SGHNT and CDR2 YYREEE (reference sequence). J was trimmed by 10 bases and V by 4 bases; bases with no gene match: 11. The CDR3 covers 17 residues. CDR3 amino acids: CASSPGLAGGPFREQFF. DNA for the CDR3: TGTGCCAGCAGCCCGGGACTAGCGGGGGGGCCTTTTCGGGAGCAGTTCTTC.

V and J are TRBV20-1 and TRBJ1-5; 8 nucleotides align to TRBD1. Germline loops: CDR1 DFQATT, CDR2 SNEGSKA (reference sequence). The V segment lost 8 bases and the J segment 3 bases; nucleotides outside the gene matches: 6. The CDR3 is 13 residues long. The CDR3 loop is CSTSGGNNQPQHF. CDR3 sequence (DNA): TGCAGTACGTCAGGGGGCAACAATCAGCCCCAGCATTTT.

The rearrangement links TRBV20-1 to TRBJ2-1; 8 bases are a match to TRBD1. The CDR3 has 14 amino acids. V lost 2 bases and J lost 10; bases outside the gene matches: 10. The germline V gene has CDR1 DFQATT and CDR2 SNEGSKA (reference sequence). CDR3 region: CSARSPGQVREQFF. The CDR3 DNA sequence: TGCAGTGCTAGATCACCGGGACAGGTCAGGGAGCAGTTCTTC.